The 8 T cell receptor beta chains presented below share a single source sample, sequenced in a study of T-cell reconstitution after alpha-beta-depleted transplantation in children (dated by TCRdb to 2016 to 2017). The method was PCR. The sequencer was an Illumina HiSeq 2500. Molecular barcoding was employed in the preparation of TCR libraries, with unique molecular identifiers being used to normalize TCRbeta repertoire quantification. Using fastp trimming at Q25 and MiXCR clonotype assembly, TCRdb reanalyzed the public sequencing data and kept in-frame beta chains. Entries that share a CDR3 protein sequence are merged under the most common genes and DNA. This sample is represented by about 540,000 distinct CDR3 sequences; 20% to 30% of them were singletons. In total, the top ten clones hold just over 35% of the sample. The treatment or condition tag for this specimen amounts to: allogeneic hematopoietic cell transplantation with graft depleted of TCRalphabeta T cells and CD19 B cells.

This sample comprised PBMCs, obtained before TCRalphabeta/CD19-depleted stem cell transplant. Receptors were obtained from a boy younger than two with Wiskott-Aldrich syndrome, due to receive a stem cell transplant.

The sample holds a few counts of this clonotype. V and J are TRBV5-4 and TRBJ1-2, with unresolved D. Germline values: CDR1 SGHNT, CDR2 YYREEE (reference sequence). This CDR3 is built from 13 residues. Trimming left V 0 bases short and J 5 bases short, with 8 bases between. The CDR3 DNA reads as TGTGCCAGCAGCTTGGCCTCAAGATATGGCTACACCTTC. Its protein product is CASSLASRYGYTF.

This clonotype turned up a few times. V and J are TRBV12-3 or TRBV12-4 and TRBJ2-7; 7 nucleotides align to TRBD1. This CDR3 spans 15 amino acids. Trimming removed 1 base from V and 9 bases from J; junction bases left unmatched: 12. The CDR3 protein is CASSLGVQQGMVQYF. The CDR3 DNA sequence: TGTGCCAGCAGTTTAGGGGTCCAACAGGGGATGGTGCAGTACTTC.

This clonotype appeared a few times. The rearrangement uses TRBV27 and TRBJ1-1; weak D call: TRBD1 (5 bases). V was trimmed by 0 bases and J by 4 bases, leaving 21 bases between them. The length of the CDR3 is 18 residues. The germline gives CDR1 MNHEY, CDR2 SMNVEV (reference sequence). The CDR3 region is CASSLSFWGRLNPTEAFF. The DNA of the CDR3 is TGTGCCAGCAGTTTATCGTTTTGGGGCAGACTTAACCCCACTGAAGCTTTCTTT.

CDR3: CAIRPTGGRTDTQYF. CDR3 nucleotide sequence: TGTGCCATCAGGCCGACAGGGGGTAGAACAGATACGCAGTATTTT. This rearrangement joins TRBV10-3 to TRBJ2-3; 9 bases are a match to TRBD1. After removal of 6 bases from V and 3 bases from J, the junction contained 7 bases not matched to a gene. Germline assignment: CDR1 ENHRY and CDR2 SYGVKD. The CDR3 is 15 amino acids.

The chain has TRBV28 and TRBJ2-7; no reliable D call. This CDR3 has 15 residues. Germline V gene sequence: CDR1 MDHEN, CDR2 SYDVKM. V lost 0 bases, J lost 5 bases, and 14 bases lay in between. The CDR3 DNA sequence: TGTGCCAGCAGTTTATGGAGGCTTACGATGAACGAGCAGTACTTC. This gives the protein CASSLWRLTMNEQYF.

This clonotype has only a few counts. CDR3 amino acids: CASSKPGGPTSTDTQYF. In DNA form, the CDR3 reads TGTGCCAGCAGTAAACCCGGGGGACCAACCAGCACAGATACGCAGTATTTT. The chain links TRBV5-6 to TRBJ2-3; D perhaps matches TRBD2 (6 bases). Germline assignment: CDR1 SGHDT and CDR2 YYEEEE. The V gene lost 5 bases and the J gene lost 0 bases, with 19 bases spanning the gap. This CDR3 is 17 amino acids long.

This clonotype was picked up a small number of times. This chain links TRBV5-1 with TRBJ1-1; D is unresolved. The CDR3 is 14 residues long. Germline values: CDR1 SGHRS, CDR2 YFSETQ. Trimming took off 4 bases at V and 5 bases at J, with 15 bases between the two ends. Written as DNA, the CDR3 is TGCGCCAGCAGCCTTTGGGGTTCGGGGACTGAAGCTTTCTTT. Translated, it gives CASSLWGSGTEAFF. The full variable domain, rest sourced from reference TRBV5-1 and TRBJ1-1, is KAGVTQTPRYLIKTRGQQVTLSCSPISGHRSVSWYQQTPGQGLQFLFEYFSETQRNKGNFPGRFSGRQFSNSRSEMNVSTLELGDSALYLCASSLWGSGTEAFFGQGTRLTVV.

The gene calls are TRBV5-1 and TRBJ2-7; 14 bases line up with TRBD2. With 2 bases clipped from V and 0 bases from J, the junction kept 10 bases outside the gene matches. This CDR3 comprises 19 residues. Germline CDR1 is SGHRS and CDR2 is YFSETQ. This CDR3 reads CASSFKGLAGAPSSYEQYF. CDR3 DNA sequence: TGCGCCAGCAGCTTTAAGGGACTAGCGGGAGCGCCGAGCTCCTACGAGCAGTACTTC.